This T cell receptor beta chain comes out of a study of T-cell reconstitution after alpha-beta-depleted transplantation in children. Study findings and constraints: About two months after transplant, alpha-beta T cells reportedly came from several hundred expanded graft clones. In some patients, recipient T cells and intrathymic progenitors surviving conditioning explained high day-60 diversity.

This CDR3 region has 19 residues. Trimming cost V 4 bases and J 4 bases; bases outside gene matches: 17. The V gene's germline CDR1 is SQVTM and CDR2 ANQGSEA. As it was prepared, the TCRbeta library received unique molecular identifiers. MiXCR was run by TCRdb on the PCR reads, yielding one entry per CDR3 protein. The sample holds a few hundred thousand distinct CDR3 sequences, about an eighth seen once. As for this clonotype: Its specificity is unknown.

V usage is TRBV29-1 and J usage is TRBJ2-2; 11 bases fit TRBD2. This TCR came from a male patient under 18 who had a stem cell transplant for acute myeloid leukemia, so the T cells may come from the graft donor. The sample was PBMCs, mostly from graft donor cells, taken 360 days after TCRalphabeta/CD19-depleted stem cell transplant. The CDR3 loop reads CSVGFTSGSSRVGTGELFF. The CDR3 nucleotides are TGCAGCGTTGGCTTTACTAGCGGGAGTTCTCGCGTGGGCACCGGGGAGCTGTTTTTT.